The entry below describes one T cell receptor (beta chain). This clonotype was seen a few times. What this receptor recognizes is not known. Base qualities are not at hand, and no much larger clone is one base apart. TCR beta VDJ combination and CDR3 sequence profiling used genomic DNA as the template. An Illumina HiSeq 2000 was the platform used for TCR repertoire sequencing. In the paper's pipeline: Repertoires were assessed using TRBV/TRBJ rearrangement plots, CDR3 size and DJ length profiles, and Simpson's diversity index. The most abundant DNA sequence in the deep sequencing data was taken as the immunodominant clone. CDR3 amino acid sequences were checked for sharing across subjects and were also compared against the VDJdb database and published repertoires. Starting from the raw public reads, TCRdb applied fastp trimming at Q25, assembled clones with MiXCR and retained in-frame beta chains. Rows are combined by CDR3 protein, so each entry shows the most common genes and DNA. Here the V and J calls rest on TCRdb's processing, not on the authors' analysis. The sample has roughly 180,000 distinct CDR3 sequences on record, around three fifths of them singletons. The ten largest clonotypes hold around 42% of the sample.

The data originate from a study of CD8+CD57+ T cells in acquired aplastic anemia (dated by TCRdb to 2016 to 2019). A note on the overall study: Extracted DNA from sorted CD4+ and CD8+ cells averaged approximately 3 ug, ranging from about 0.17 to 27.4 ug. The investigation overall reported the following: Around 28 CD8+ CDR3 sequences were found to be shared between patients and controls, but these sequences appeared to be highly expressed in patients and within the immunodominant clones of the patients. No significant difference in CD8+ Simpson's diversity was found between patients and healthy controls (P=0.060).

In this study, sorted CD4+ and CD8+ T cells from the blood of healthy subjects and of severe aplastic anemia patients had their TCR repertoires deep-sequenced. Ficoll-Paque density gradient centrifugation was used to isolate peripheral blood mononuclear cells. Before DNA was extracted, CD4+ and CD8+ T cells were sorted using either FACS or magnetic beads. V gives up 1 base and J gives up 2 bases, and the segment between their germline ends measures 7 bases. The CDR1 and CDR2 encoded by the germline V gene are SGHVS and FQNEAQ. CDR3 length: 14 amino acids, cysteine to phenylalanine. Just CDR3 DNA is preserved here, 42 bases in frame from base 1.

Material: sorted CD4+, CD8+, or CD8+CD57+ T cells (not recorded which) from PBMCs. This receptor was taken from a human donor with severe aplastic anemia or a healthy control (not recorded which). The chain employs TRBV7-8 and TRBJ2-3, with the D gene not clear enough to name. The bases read TGTGCCAGCAGCTTAGAAGGATTCACAGATACGCAGTATTTT. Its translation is CASSLEGFTDTQYF.